The source of this T cell receptor (beta chain) is a study of blood T cell repertoires in COVID-19. Study overall: Researchers got acute and convalescent COVID-19 samples from the United States, Italy and Spain. Sources were T cells, B-cell-depleted T cells, or PBMCs; the material itself was cDNA or gDNA.

In the original workflow: Reference gene primer amplification gave estimated nucleated cell counts. The method was immunoSEQ multiplex PCR; TCRdb's version includes in-frame clones alone and lacks a portion of them. The D gene and trimming were derived from the DNA, and the V and J assignments and clone size from that table. The sample yields fewer than 140,000 clones, roughly two thirds seen once. Germline V CDR1 and CDR2: SGHRS, YFSETQ. The length of the CDR3 is 14 residues. V lost 3 bases to trimming and J lost 5 bases, with 14 bases between them. J is TRBJ2-5 and V is TRBV5-1; weak D call: TRBD2 (6 bases). The TCR comes from a human donor with acute or convalescent COVID-19. The donor label of this sample is uncertain. Input material: peripheral blood. The CDR3 bases are TGCGCCAGCAGCTCACCGGGACTTCGGGAGACCCAGTACTTC. Protein: CASSSPGLRETQYF.